This TCR beta chain was sequenced for a study of beta chain features in type 1 diabetes. The study reverse transcribed the entire isolated RNA, so it sequenced expressed TCRB transcripts. The data were produced by immunoSEQ multiplex PCR, yet TCRdb's version contains in-frame clones alone and is incomplete. In the table there are roughly 370,000 clones, about 15% of which are singletons. The sequenced material came from naive CD4+ T cells from blood. The receptor comes from a man aged 25 to 40 in good health.

The CDR3 loop is CASSGRSGANVLTF. CDR3 in DNA: TGTGCCAGCTCAGGACGTTCTGGGGCCAACGTCCTGACTTTC. This chain joins TRBV9 and TRBJ2-6; D unresolved. Germline-derived CDR1 and CDR2 are SGDLS and YYNGEE. The CDR3 length is 14 residues. V lost 7 bases and J lost 1, with 9 bases in between.